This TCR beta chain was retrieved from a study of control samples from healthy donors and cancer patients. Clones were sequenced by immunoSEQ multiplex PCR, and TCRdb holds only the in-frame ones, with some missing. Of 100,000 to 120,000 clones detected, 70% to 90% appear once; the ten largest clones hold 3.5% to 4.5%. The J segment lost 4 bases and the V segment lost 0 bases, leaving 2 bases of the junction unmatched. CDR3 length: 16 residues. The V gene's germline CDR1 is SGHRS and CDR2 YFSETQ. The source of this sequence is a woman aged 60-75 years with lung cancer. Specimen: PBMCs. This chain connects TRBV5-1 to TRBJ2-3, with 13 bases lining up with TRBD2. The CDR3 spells CASSLGTSGGPDTQYF. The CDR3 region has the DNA TGCGCCAGCAGCTTGGGGACTAGCGGGGGCCCAGATACGCAGTATTTT.